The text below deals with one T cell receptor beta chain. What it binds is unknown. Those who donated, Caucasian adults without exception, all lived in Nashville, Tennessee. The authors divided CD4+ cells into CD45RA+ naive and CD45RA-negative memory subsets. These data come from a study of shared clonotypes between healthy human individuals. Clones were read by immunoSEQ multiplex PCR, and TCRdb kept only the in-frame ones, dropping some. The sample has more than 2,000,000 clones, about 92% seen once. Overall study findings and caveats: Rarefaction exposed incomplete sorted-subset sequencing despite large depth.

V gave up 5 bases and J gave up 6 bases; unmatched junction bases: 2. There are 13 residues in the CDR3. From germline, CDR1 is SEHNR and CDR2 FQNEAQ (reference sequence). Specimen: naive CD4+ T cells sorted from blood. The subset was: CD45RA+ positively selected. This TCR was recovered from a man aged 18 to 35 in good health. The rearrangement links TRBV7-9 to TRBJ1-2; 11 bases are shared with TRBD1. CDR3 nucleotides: TGTGCCAGCAGCGGACAGGGGGCGAATGGCTACACCTTC. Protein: CASSGQGANGYTF.